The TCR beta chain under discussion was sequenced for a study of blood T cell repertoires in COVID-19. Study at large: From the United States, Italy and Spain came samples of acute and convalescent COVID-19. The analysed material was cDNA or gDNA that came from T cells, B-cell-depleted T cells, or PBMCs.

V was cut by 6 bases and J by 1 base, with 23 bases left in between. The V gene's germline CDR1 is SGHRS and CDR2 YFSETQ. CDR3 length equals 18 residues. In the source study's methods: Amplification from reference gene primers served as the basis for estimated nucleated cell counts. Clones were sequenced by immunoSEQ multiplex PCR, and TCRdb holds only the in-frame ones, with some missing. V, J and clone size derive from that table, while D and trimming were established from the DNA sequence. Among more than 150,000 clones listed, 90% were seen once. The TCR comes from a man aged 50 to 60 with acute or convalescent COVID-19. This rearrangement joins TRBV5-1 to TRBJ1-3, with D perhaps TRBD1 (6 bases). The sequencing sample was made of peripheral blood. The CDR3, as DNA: TGCGCCAGCACTGCCACCGGGACACCACAGGAATCTGGAAACACCATATATTTT. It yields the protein CASTATGTPQESGNTIYF.